The clone carrying this TCR beta chain was seen only a few times. Per the authors' pipeline: It was from reference gene primer amplification that nucleated cell counts were estimated. The data were produced by immunoSEQ multiplex PCR, yet TCRdb's version contains in-frame clones alone and is incomplete. That table furnishes V, J and clone size, whereas the DNA furnished D and trimming. The sample gives some 670,000 clones, around 89% of which show up once; approximately 0.3% is in the top ten. The data stem from a study of blood T cell repertoires in COVID-19. Study-level information: Material from acute and convalescent COVID-19 was sourced from the United States, Italy and Spain. Nucleic acid was either cDNA or gDNA, and it came from T cells, B-cell-depleted T cells, or PBMCs.

V was pared by 6 bases and J by 7 bases, with 9 bases of the junction left unmatched. This CDR3 contains 15 residues. Per germline, CDR1 MNHEY and CDR2 SVGEGT. Input material: peripheral blood. The receptor's source is a woman aged 18-29 years with acute or convalescent COVID-19. The chain links TRBV6-2 or TRBV6-3 to TRBJ2-7, with 13 positions matching TRBD2. The CDR3 coding sequence is TGTGCCAGCAGACCTCCACCGGGACTAGCGGGGGAGCAGTACTTC. Protein product: CASRPPPGLAGEQYF.